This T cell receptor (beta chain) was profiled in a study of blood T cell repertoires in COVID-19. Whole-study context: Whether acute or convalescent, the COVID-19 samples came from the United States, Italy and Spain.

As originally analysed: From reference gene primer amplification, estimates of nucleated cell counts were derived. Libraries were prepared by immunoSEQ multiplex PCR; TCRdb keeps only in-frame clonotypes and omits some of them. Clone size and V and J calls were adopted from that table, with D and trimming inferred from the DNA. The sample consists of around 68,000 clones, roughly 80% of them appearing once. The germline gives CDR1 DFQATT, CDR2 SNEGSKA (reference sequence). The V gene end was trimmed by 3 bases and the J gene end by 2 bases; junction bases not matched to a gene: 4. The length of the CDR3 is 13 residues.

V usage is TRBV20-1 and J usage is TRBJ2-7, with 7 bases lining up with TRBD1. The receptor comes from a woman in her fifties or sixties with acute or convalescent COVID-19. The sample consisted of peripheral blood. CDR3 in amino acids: CSASDRATYEQYF. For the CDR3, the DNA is TGCAGTGCTAGTGACAGGGCAACCTACGAGCAGTACTTC.